This T cell receptor beta chain was captured in a study of shared clonotypes between healthy human individuals (TCRdb year 2020). A note on the overall study: The cohort included a few men and a couple of women between 18 and 49 years of age. Per donor, three plates each were used for CD4 naive and CD4 memory, two for CD8 naive, and one for CD8 memory. To estimate repertoire size and how much clonotype sharing occurs between individuals, the study deeply sequenced the blood TCR repertoires of about five healthy adults. To increase sequencing depth and limit assay-specific biases, different laboratories used diverse techniques to prepare libraries and sequence TCR repertoires. Per donor, leukapheresis produced somewhere between about 0.8 and 9 billion PBMCs. Study-wide conclusions, independent of this receptor: Estimated clonotype richness was generally larger for naive than for memory subsets. Because the study included a small number of donors, the genetic and exposure-history diversity represented was limited. Even with the large sequencing depth, rarefaction of the sorted-subset datasets indicated that sequencing was incomplete. Clonotypes shared by all four sorted-subset donors showed higher generation probabilities than non-shared clonotypes. Pairwise subsampling indicated that sequencing depth was expected to affect the degree of clonotype sharing among donors. When a few donors were compared, the shared fraction of clonotypes was roughly 4.8% for naive CD4, 3.5% to 4% for naive CD8, 2% to 2.5% for memory CD4, and 0.3% to 0.5% for memory CD8. Only blood was sampled, and tissue TCR repertoires likely differ from those in blood.

Donors were healthy HIV-negative adults with no recently reported acute infections or vaccinations. Every donor was a Caucasian adult residing in Nashville, Tennessee, USA. Magnetic negative selection was used to enrich CD4+ T cells, after which naive cells were positively selected on CD45RA and the negative fraction became the memory subset. After blood collection by leukapheresis, PBMCs were isolated using Ficoll-Histopaque density gradient centrifugation and then cryopreserved in the vapor phase of liquid nitrogen. Analytical flow cytometry was used to check the purity and quantity of every magnetically sorted T cell population. From each sorted fraction, genomic DNA was isolated and quantified by UV absorbance on a Nanodrop 2000c. TCR CDR3 regions were amplified from genomic DNA by multiplex PCR using the deep immunoSEQ assay. For each cell subset, the extracted genomic DNA was distributed evenly across all wells of several immunoSEQ 96-well plates, and each plate served as one replicate. For sorted subsets, each replicate PCR was loaded with roughly 0.2 ug genomic DNA, equivalent to some 31,000 T cell genomes. Purified libraries were quantified with a Qubit 3.0 fluorometer, sized on a Bioanalyzer 2100, and re-quantified with the KAPA Library Quantification kit. Each immunoSEQ 96-well plate was sequenced on its own single-read 150-cycle Illumina NextSeq 550 flow cell. Per the original workflow: Because the immunoSEQ output held only junctional sequences and lacked quality scores, the filtering could not match the filtering applied to full-length reads. Sequences were annotated with PyIR, a Python wrapper for IgBLAST v1.9, using IMGT germline references to assign V/J genes and CDR3. Reads with weak V/J assignments (E-value above 1e-6), missing CDR3, stop codons, out-of-frame junctions, or ambiguous translated residues were removed. A V3J clonotype was defined by an identical inferred V gene, J gene, and CDR3 amino acid sequence. The percentage overlap between two repertoires was calculated by dividing the number of shared unique clonotypes by the size of the smaller repertoire. Repertoire richness was assessed with RTK rarefaction, the Chao1 estimator, and Recon v2.1 estimates of unobserved clonotypes. For all TCRbeta clonotypes obtained by the gDNA method from a handful of donors, generation probabilities were computed with OLGA. TCRdb's version of the immuneACCESS table is confined to in-frame rearrangements and falls short of the full clone set. An unresolved V gene accounts for under half of the shortfall where checked; the remainder is of unknown origin. The DNA gave D and trimming, while V, J and clone size come from that table. The sample includes 2,500,000 or so clones, with 93% observed a single time. The ten largest account for roughly 0.39% of the sample.

The germline V gene (reference sequence) gives CDR1 as MNHEY and CDR2 as SMNVEV. Trimming costs V 6 bases and J 1 base, and their ends lie 18 bases apart. The CDR3 spans 17 residues, from the cysteine through the phenylalanine. The retained sequence is limited to the CDR3, 51 bases, with the frame set at the first base. As regards this clone: No antigen is known for it. No qualities accompany the bases; no much larger clone lies one base away.

Recombination joined TRBV27 with TRBJ2-2; TRBD2 might be the D gene, on 7 matching bases. This sequence was found in a man aged 18 to 30 in good health. Some clones in this sample may be carry-over from other donors' samples. The sample was naive CD4+ T cells from PBMCs. The cell subset or site tag for this specimen amounts to: CD45RA+ positively selected. The CDR3 loop reads CASSHIRGRGNTGELFF. The nucleotide sequence reads as follows: TGTGCCAGCAGCCACATAAGGGGGAGGGGGAACACCGGGGAGCTGTTTTTT.